This T cell receptor beta chain emerged from a study of blood T cell repertoires in COVID-19. This CDR3 spans 13 amino acids. The V gene's germline CDR1 is MDHEN and CDR2 SYDVKM. V was cut by 2 bases and J by 2 bases, with 6 bases left in between. Clones were read by immunoSEQ multiplex PCR, and TCRdb kept only the in-frame ones, dropping some. The sample lists around 250,000 clones, approximately 90% seen once, with roughly a sixth in the top ten. Of note for this clone: In the same sample, other DNA sequences code for this CDR3.

Sequencing used PBMCs or T cells enriched from blood (not recorded which). The chain recombines TRBV28 with TRBJ1-2; no definite D call. This clonotype was obtained from a man between 18 and 29 years old who had recovered from COVID-19. In DNA, the CDR3 is TGTGCCAGCAGTTTAGGCCAGAACTATGGCTACACCTTC. As protein: CASSLGQNYGYTF.